This T cell receptor beta chain came from a study of lymphopenia after photon versus proton radiotherapy. V was shortened by 4 bases and J by 0 bases, with 9 bases between the two germline ends. The CDR3 covers 14 residues. Germline CDR1 reads LGHNT; CDR2 reads FRNRAP. Generated by immunoSEQ multiplex PCR, the TCRdb table keeps only in-frame clones and is missing some. This sample has under 20,000 clones; about 90% occur once, and the top ten carry about 5.7%. The rearrangement joins TRBV12-5 to TRBJ1-1; D ambiguous. Sample: peripheral blood, taken from a patient treated with photon-based radiotherapy. The sequence was obtained from a man in his sixties with pancreatic cancer. CDR3 region: CASGSPPMNTEAFF. The CDR3 region has the DNA TGTGCTAGTGGTTCCCCACCTATGAACACTGAAGCTTTCTTT.